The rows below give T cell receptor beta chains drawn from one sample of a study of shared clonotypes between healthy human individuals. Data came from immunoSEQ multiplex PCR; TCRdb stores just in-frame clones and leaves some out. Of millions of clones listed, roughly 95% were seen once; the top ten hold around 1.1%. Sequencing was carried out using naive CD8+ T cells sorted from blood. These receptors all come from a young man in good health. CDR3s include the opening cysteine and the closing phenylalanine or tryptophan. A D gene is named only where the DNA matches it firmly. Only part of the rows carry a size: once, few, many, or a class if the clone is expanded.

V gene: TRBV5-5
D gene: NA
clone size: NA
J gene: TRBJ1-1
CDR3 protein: CASSLFLNTEAFF
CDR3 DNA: TGTGCCAGCAGCTTGTTCCTGAACACTGAAGCTTTCTTT

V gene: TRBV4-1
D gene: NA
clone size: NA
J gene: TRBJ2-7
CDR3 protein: CASSLVLGPGSSYEQYF
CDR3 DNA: TGCGCCAGCAGCCTCGTACTAGGGCCGGGGAGCTCCTACGAGCAGTACTTC

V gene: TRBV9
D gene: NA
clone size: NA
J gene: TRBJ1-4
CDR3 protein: CASSVDAATNEKLFF
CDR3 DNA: TGTGCCAGCAGCGTAGATGCGGCAACTAATGAAAAACTGTTTTTT

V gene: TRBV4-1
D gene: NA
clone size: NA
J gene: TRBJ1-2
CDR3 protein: CASSLRQANYGYTF
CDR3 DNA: TGCGCCAGCAGCCTAAGACAGGCTAACTATGGCTACACCTTC

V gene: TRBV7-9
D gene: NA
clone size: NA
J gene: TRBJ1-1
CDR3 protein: CASSLGQLEAFF
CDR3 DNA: TGTGCCAGCAGCTTAGGACAGCTAGAAGCTTTCTTT

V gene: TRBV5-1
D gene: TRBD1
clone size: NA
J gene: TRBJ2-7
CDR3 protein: CASSWTGVYEQYF
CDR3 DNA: TGCGCCAGCAGCTGGACAGGGGTCTACGAGCAGTACTTC

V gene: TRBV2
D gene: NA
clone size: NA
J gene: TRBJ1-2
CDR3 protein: CASSENGNPGTTSGYTF
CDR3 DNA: TGTGCCAGCAGTGAAAACGGGAACCCGGGGACGACGAGTGGCTACACCTTC

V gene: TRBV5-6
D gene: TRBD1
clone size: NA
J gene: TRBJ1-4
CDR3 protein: CASRTGGARGEKLFF
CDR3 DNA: TGTGCCAGCAGGACAGGGGGCGCCCGGGGTGAAAAACTGTTTTTT

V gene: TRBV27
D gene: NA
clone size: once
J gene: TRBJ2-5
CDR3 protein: CASSPYGTGETQYF
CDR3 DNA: TGTGCCAGCAGTCCCTACGGCACCGGGGAGACCCAGTACTTC

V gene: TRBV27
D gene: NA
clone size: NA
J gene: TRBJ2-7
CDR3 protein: CASRDGGGYEQYF
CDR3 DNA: TGTGCCAGCAGAGATGGAGGGGGATACGAGCAGTACTTC

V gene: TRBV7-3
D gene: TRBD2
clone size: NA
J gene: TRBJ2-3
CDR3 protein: CASSATSGGYSSTDTQYF
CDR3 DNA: TGTGCCAGCAGCGCAACTAGCGGGGGGTATTCTAGCACAGATACGCAGTATTTT

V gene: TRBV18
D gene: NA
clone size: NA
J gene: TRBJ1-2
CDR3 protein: CASSPNSLGHYGYTF
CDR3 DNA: TGTGCCAGCTCACCTAACAGCTTAGGGCACTATGGCTACACCTTC

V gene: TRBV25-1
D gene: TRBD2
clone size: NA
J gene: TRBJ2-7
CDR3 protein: CASSEWNSGVYEQYF
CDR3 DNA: TGTGCCAGCAGTGAATGGAACAGCGGGGTCTACGAGCAGTACTTC

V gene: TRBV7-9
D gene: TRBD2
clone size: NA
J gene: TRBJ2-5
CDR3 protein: CASSIYSGGGETQYF
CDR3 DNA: TGTGCCAGCAGCATATATAGCGGGGGCGGTGAGACCCAGTACTTC

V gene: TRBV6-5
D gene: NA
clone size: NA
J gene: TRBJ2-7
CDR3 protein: CASGMAPSSYEQYF
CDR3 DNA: TGTGCCAGCGGGATGGCCCCCAGTTCCTACGAGCAGTACTTC

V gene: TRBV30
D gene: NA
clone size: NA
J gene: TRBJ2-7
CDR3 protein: CAWSVQGWEQYF
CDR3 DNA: TGTGCCTGGAGTGTCCAGGGGTGGGAGCAGTACTTC

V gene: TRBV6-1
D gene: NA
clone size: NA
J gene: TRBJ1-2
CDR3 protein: CASSAGQANYGYTF
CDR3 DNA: TGTGCCAGCAGTGCCGGACAAGCTAACTATGGCTACACCTTC

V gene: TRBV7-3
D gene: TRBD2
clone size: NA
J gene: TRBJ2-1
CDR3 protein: CASRPSGGISSYNEQFF
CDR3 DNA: TGTGCCAGCAGACCTAGCGGGGGAATTAGCTCCTACAATGAGCAGTTCTTC

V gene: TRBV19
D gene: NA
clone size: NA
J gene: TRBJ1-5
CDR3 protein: CASSILASNQPQHF
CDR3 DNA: NA

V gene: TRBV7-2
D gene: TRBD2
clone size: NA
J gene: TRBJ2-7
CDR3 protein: CASSSVGLAAPYEQYF
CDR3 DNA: TGTGCCAGCAGCTCGGTGGGGCTAGCGGCGCCCTACGAGCAGTACTTC

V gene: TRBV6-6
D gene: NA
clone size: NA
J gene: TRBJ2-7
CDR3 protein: CASSQHPYEQYF
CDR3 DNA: TGTGCCAGCAGCCAACACCCATACGAGCAGTACTTC

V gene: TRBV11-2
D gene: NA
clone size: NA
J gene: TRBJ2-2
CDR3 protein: CASSLGTVNTGELFF
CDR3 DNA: TGTGCCAGCAGCTTAGGGACAGTTAACACCGGGGAGCTGTTTTTT

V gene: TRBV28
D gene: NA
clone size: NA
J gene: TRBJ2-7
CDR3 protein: CASSLRGKYEQYF
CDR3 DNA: TGTGCCAGCAGTTTACGCGGGAAATACGAGCAGTACTTC

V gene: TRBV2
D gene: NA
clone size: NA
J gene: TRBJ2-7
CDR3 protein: CASSEYRSYEQYF
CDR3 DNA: TGTGCCAGCAGTGAATACCGTTCCTACGAGCAGTACTTC

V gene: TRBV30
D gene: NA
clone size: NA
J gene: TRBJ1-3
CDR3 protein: CAWSVWARGGNTIYF
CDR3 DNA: TGTGCCTGGAGTGTTTGGGCCCGTGGTGGAAACACCATATATTTT

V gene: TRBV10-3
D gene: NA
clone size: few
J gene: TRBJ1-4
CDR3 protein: CAISDGQPNEKLFF
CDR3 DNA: TGTGCCATCAGTGACGGCCAGCCTAATGAAAAACTGTTTTTT

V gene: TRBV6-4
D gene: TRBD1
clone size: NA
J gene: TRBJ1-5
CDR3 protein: CASSDGGGGSQPQHF
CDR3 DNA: TGTGCCAGCAGTGACGGAGGGGGCGGCAGCCAGCCCCAGCATTTT

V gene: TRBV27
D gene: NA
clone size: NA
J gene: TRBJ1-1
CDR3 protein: CASSFSQNTEAFF
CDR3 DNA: TGTGCCAGCAGTTTTTCACAGAACACTGAAGCTTTCTTT

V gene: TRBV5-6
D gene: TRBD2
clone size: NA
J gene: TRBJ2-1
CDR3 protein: CASSLEASGGFNNEQFF
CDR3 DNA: TGTGCCAGCAGCTTGGAGGCTAGCGGGGGGTTCAACAATGAGCAGTTCTTC

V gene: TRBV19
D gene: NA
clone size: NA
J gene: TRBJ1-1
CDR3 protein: CASVGVSLNTEAFF
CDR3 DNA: TGTGCCAGTGTAGGGGTCTCCTTGAACACTGAAGCTTTCTTT

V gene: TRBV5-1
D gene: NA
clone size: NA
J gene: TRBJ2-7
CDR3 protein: CASREGDAPYEQYF
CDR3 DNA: TGCGCCAGCAGGGAGGGGGACGCACCCTACGAGCAGTACTTC

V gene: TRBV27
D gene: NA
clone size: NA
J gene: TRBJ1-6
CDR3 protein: CASRSKAGEGTSPLHF
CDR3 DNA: TGTGCCAGCAGGTCTAAGGCAGGGGAGGGGACTTCACCCCTCCACTTT

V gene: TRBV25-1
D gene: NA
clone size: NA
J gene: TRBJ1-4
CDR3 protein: CASSEEQGTTNEKLFF
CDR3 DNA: TGTGCCAGCAGTGAGGAGCAGGGGACAACTAATGAAAAACTGTTTTTT

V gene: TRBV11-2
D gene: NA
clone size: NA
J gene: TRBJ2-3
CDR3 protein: CANSPGPTDTQYF
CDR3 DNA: TGTGCCAACAGCCCGGGCCCCACAGATACGCAGTATTTT

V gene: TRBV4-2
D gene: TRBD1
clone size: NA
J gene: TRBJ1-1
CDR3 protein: CASSQEDRANTEAFF
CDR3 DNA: TGTGCCAGCAGCCAGGAGGACAGGGCTAACACTGAAGCTTTCTTT

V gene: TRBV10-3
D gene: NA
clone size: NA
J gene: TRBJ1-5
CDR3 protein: CAIRRDLNQPQHF
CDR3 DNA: TGTGCCATCAGAAGGGACCTAAATCAGCCCCAGCATTTT

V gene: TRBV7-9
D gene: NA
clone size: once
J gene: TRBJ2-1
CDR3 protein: CASSLAAGGDEQFF
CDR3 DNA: TGTGCCAGCAGCTTAGCGGCAGGGGGGGATGAGCAGTTCTTC

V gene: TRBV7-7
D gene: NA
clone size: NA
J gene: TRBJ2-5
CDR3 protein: CASSLDRGSPGGETQYF
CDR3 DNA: TGTGCTAGCAGCTTAGACCGTGGCAGCCCTGGGGGAGAGACCCAGTACTTC

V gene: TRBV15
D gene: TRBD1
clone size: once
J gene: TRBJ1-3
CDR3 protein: CATSSDRGSGNTIYF
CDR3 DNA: TGTGCCACCAGTAGCGACAGGGGCTCTGGAAACACCATATATTTT

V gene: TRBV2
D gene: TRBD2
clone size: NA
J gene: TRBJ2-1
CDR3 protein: CAGNLAGASNEQFF
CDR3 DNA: TGTGCCGGGAATCTAGCGGGAGCGAGCAATGAGCAGTTCTTC

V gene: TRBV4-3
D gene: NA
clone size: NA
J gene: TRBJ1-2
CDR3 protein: CASSQAVRGLDGYTF
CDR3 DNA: TGCGCCAGCAGCCAAGCTGTGAGGGGTTTAGATGGCTACACCTTC

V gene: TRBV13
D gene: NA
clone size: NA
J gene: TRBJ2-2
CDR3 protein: CASSATRAGELFF
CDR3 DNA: TGTGCCAGCAGCGCTACTCGCGCCGGGGAGCTGTTTTTT

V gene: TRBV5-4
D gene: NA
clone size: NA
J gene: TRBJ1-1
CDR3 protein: CASSTIPQLSLNTEAFF
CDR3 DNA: TGTGCCAGCAGCACTATCCCCCAGCTCAGTTTGAACACTGAAGCTTTCTTT

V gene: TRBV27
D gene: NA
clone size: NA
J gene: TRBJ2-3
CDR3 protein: CASSLYGTEVTADTQYF
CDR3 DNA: TGTGCCAGCAGTTTATACGGGACTGAAGTTACCGCAGATACGCAGTATTTT

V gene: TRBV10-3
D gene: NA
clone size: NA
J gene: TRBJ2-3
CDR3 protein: CAISEGWEVGTDTQYF
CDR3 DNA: TGTGCCATCAGTGAGGGATGGGAGGTGGGCACAGATACGCAGTATTTT

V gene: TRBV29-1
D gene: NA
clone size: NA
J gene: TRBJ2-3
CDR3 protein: CSVEDRGSTDTQYF
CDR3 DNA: TGCAGCGTTGAAGATCGGGGCAGCACAGATACGCAGTATTTT

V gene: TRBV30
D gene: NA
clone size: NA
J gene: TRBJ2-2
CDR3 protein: CAWSLASTGELFF
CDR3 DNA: TGTGCCTGGAGCCTAGCGTCCACCGGGGAGCTGTTTTTT

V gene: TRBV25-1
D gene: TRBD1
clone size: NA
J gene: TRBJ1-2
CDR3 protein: CASHPGGPNGYTF
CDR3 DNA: TGTGCCAGTCATCCAGGGGGACCAAATGGCTACACCTTC

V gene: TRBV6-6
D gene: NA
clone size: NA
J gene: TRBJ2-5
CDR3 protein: CASSLQGFQETQYF
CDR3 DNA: TGTGCCAGCAGTTTACAGGGATTCCAAGAGACCCAGTACTTC

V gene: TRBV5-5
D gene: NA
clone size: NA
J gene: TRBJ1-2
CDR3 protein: CASSLVSGVYGYTF
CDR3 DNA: TGTGCCAGCAGCTTGGTTTCAGGCGTCTATGGCTACACCTTC

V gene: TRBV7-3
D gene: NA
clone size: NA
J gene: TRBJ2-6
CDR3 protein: CASSSLGGAGANVLTF
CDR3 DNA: TGTGCCAGCAGCTCCTTAGGGGGAGCTGGGGCCAACGTCCTGACTTTC